This TCR beta chain was sequenced during a study of T cells in Graves' hyperthyroidism and ophthalmopathy. Germline V lookup: CDR1 MNHEY, CDR2 SMNVEV (reference sequence). V dropped 6 bases and J dropped 5 bases, with 19 bases sitting between them. This CDR3 is built from 15 residues. This clonotype was counted ten times or more. RNA transcripts yielded amplified TCR beta CDR3 regions. The HTBI primer set drove a first-round RT-PCR of the TCR CDR3. TCRdb reprocessed the multiplex PCR reads via MiXCR and lists one record per CDR3 protein. Among hundreds of thousands of distinct CDR3 sequences listed, under 20% were seen once.

The chain employs TRBV27 and TRBJ1-1, with D tentatively TRBD1 (6 bases). The clonotype comes from a woman in her thirties with Graves' hyperthyroidism. Sequenced sample: blood. In DNA form, the CDR3 reads TGTGCCAGCAGAGACCGTCAGGGGCGGCAAACTGAAGCTTTCTTT. It is translated as CASRDRQGRQTEAFF.